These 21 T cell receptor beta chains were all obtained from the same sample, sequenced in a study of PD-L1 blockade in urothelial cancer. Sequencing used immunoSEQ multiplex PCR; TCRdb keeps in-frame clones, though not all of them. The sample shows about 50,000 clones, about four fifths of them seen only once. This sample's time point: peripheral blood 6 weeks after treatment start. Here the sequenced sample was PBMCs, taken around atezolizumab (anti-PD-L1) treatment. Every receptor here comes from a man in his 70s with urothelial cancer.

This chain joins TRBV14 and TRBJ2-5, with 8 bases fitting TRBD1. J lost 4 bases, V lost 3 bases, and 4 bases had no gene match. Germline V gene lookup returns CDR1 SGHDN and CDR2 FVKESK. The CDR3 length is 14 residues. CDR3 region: CASSHGQGAETQYF. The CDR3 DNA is TGTGCCAGCAGCCACGGACAGGGAGCAGAGACCCAGTACTTC.

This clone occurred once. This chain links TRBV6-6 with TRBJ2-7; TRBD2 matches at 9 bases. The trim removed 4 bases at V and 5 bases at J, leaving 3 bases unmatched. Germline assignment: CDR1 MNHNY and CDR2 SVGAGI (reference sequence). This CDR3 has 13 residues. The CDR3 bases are TGTGCCAGCAGTTTAGCGGGAGCTGACGAGCAGTACTTC. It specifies CASSLAGADEQYF.

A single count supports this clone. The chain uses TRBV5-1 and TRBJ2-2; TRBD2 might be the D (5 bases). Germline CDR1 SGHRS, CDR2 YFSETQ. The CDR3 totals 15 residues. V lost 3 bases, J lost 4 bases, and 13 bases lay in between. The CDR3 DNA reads TGCGCCAGCAGCTATGAGGGAGACGGCACCGGGGAGCTGTTTTTT. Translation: CASSYEGDGTGELFF. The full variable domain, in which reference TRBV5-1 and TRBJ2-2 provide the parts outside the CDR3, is KAGVTQTPRYLIKTRGQQVTLSCSPISGHRSVSWYQQTPGQGLQFLFEYFSETQRNKGNFPGRFSGRQFSNSRSEMNVSTLELGDSALYLCASSYEGDGTGELFFGEGSRLTVL.

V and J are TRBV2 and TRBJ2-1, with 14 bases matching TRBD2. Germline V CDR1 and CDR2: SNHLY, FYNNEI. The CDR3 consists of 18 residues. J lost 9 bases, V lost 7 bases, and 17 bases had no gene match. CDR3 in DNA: TGTGCCAGCATCCCCCGCGGGACTAGCGGGAGTCGGTGGGGTGAGCAGTTCTTC. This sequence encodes CASIPRGTSGSRWGEQFF.

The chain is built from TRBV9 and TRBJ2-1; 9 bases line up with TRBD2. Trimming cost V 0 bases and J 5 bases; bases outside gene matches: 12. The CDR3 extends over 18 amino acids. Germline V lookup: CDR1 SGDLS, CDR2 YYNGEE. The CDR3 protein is CASSVEGAGGPGDNEQFF. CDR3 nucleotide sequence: TGTGCCAGCAGCGTAGAGGGAGCGGGAGGCCCCGGGGACAATGAGCAGTTCTTC.

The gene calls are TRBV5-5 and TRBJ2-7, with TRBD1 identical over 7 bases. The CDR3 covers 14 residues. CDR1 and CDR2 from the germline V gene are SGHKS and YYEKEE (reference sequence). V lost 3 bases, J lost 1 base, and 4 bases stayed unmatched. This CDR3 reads CASSWGQKSYEQYF. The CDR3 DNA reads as TGTGCCAGCAGCTGGGGACAGAAATCCTACGAGCAGTACTTC.

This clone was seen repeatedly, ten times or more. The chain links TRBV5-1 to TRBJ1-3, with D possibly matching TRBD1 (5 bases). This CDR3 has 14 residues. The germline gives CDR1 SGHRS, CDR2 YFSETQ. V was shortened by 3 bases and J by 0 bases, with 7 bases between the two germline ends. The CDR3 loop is CASSWDYSGNTIYF. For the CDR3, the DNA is TGCGCCAGCAGCTGGGACTACTCTGGAAACACCATATATTTT.

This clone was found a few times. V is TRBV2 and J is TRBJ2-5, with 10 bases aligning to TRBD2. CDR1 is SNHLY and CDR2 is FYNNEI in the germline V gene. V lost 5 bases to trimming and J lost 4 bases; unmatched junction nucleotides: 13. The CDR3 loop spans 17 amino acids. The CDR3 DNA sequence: TGTGCCAGCAGTCCTCTACTAGCGGGGCCCCCGGGAGAGACCCAGTACTTC. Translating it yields CASSPLLAGPPGETQYF.

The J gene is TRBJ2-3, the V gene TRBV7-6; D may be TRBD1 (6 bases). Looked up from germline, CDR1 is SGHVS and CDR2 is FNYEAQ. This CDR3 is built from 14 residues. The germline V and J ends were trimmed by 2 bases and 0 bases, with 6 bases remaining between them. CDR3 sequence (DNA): TGTGCCAGCAGCTTAACAGGGAGCACAGATACGCAGTATTTT. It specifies CASSLTGSTDTQYF. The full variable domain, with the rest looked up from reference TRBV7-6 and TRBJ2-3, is GAGVSQSPRYKVTKRGQDVALRCDPISGHVSLYWYRQALGQGPEFLTYFNYEAQQDKSGLPNDRFSAERPEGSISTLTIQRTEQRDSAMYRCASSLTGSTDTQYFGPGTRLTVL.

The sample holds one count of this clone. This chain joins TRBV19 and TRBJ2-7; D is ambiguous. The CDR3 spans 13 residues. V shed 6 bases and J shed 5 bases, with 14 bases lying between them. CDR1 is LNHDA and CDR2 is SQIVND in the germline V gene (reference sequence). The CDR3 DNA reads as TGTGCCAGTAGCCCTGACGGCGGAGACGAGCAGTACTTC. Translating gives CASSPDGGDEQYF.

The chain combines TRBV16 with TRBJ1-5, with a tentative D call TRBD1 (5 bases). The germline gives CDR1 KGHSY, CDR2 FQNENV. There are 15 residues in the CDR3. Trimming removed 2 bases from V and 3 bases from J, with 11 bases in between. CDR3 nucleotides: TGTGCCAGCAGCCAAGCTTCAGGGTCCAATCAGCCCCAGCATTTT. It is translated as CASSQASGSNQPQHF.

CDR3 nucleotide sequence: TGTGCCAGCACCACCTTCATCGGAGATACGCAGTATTTT. This codes for CASTTFIGDTQYF. V usage is TRBV28 and J usage is TRBJ2-3; D not certain. This CDR3 is built from 13 residues. V was pared by 7 bases and J by 5 bases, with 13 bases between. Germline assignment: CDR1 MDHEN and CDR2 SYDVKM.

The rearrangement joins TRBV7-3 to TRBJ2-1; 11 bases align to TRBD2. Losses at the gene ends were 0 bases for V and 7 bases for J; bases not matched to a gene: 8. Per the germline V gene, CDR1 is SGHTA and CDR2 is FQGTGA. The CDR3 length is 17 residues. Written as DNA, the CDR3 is TGTGCCAGCAGCTTAACGACTAGCGGGACAATAGGTAATGAGCAGTTCTTC. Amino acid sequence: CASSLTTSGTIGNEQFF.

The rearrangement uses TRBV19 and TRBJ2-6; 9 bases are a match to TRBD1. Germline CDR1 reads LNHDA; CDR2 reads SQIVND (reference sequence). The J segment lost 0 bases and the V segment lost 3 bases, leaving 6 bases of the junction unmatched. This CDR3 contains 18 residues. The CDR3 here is CASSIWGQGFSGANVLTF. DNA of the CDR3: TGTGCCAGTAGTATTTGGGGACAGGGTTTCTCTGGGGCCAACGTCCTGACTTTC.

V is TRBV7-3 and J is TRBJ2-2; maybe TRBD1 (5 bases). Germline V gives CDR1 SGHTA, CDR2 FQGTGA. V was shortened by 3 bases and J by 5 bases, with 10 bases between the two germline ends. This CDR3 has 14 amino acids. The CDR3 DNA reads TGTGCCAGCAGCTTCTCTAGGGGAACCGGGGAGCTGTTTTTT. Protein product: CASSFSRGTGELFF.

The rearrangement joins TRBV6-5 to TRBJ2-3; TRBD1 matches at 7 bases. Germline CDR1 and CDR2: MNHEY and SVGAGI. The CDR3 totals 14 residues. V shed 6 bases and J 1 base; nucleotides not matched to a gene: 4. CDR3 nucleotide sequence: TGTGCCAGCAGACAGGGGTTAGGCACAGATACGCAGTATTTT. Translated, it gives CASRQGLGTDTQYF.

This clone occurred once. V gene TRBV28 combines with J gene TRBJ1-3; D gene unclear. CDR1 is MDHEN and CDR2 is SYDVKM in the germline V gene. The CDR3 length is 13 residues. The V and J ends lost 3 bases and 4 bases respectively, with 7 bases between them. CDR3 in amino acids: CASSFARGNTIYF. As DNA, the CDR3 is TGTGCCAGCAGTTTTGCGCGGGGAAACACCATATATTTT.

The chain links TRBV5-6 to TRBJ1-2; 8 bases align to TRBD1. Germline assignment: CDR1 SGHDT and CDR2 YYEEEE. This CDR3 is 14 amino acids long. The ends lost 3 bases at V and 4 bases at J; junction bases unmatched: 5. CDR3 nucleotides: TGTGCCAGCAGCTCGGACAGGGTAGGCTATGGCTACACCTTC. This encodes CASSSDRVGYGYTF.

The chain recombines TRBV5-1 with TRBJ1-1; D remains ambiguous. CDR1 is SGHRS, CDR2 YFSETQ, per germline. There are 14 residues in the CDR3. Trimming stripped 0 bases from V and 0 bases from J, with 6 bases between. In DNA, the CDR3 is TGCGCCAGCAGCTTGGATACGGTGAACACTGAAGCTTTCTTT. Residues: CASSLDTVNTEAFF.

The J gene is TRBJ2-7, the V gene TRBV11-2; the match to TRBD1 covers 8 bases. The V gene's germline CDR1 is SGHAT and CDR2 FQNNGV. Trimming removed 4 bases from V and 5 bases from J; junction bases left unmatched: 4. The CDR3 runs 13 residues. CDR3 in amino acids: CASSWTGMDEQYF. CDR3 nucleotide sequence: TGTGCCAGCAGCTGGACAGGGATGGACGAGCAGTACTTC.

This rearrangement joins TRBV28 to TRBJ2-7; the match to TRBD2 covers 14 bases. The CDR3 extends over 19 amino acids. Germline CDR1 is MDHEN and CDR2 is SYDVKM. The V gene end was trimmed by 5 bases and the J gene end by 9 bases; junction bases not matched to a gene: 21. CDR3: CASSPPPGLAGVFGNGQYF. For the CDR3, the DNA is TGTGCCAGCAGTCCACCCCCGGGACTAGCGGGAGTTTTCGGAAATGGGCAGTACTTC.